These 28 T cell receptor beta chains were sequenced from one sample in a study of T cell responses to AZD1222 COVID-19 vaccine. The protocol was immunoSEQ multiplex PCR, while the TCRdb copy is restricted to in-frame clones and leaves out a portion. The repertoire consists of approximately 120,000 clones, with about 87% occurring once and the leading ten covering more than 3.5%. Material: peripheral blood, obtained on day 0 of AZD1222 vaccination. The receptor set was obtained from an adult in good health.

The chain employs TRBV11-2 and TRBJ1-1; D gene unclear. CDR1 and CDR2 (germline): SGHAT, FQNNGV. CDR3 length equals 13 residues. Deletions cut 4 bases from V and 0 bases from J, with 6 bases between. CDR3 loop: CASSYSLNTEAFF. The CDR3 coding sequence is TGTGCCAGCAGCTATTCTTTGAACACTGAAGCTTTCTTT.

V and J are TRBV4-2 and TRBJ2-7; tentatively, D is TRBD2 (5 bases). The CDR3 is 13 amino acids. V lost 4 bases, J lost 2 bases, and 9 bases lay in between. In germline, CDR1 is LGHNA, CDR2 YNFKEQ. CDR3 sequence: CASSPASPYEQYF. The DNA for the CDR3 is TGTGCCAGCAGCCCCGCTAGCCCCTACGAGCAGTACTTC.

This rearrangement joins TRBV19 to TRBJ2-2, with a possible D match to TRBD1 (7 bases). From germline, CDR1 is LNHDA and CDR2 SQIVND (reference sequence). This CDR3 is 16 amino acids long. Deletions cut 4 bases from V and 6 bases from J, with 18 bases between. CDR3: CASSTTDRWDSGELFF. DNA of the CDR3: TGTGCCAGTAGTACGACGGACAGGTGGGACTCCGGGGAGCTGTTTTTT.

The CDR3 nucleotides are TGTGCCAGCTGGTCGACGAGGGACGAGCAGTACTTC. Translation gives CASWSTRDEQYF. The chain couples TRBV28 to TRBJ2-7; weak D call: TRBD2 (5 bases). This CDR3 is built from 12 residues. In germline, CDR1 is MDHEN, CDR2 SYDVKM. Trimming stripped 8 bases from V and 5 bases from J, with 13 bases between.

V usage is TRBV7-2 and J usage is TRBJ2-1; perhaps TRBD1 as D (6 bases). CDR3 length: 14 amino acids. In germline, CDR1 is SGHTA, CDR2 FQGNSA. The ends were cut back, 4 bases at V and 5 bases at J, with 12 bases in the middle. CDR3 in amino acids: CASSYGQQNNEQFF. For the CDR3, the DNA is TGTGCCAGCAGCTACGGACAGCAAAACAATGAGCAGTTCTTC.

This clone was picked up a small number of times. V gene TRBV18 combines with J gene TRBJ2-7; perhaps TRBD2 as D (5 bases). Looked up from germline, CDR1 is KGHSH and CDR2 is LQKENI. The CDR3 loop spans 14 amino acids. With 4 bases removed from V and 0 bases from J, the gap between germline ends came to 10 bases. The CDR3 reads CASSLASSSYEQYF. The DNA for the CDR3 is TGTGCCAGCTCACTAGCGTCTAGCTCCTACGAGCAGTACTTC.

The V and J genes are TRBV6-5 and TRBJ2-2; TRBD2 aligns across 8 bases. Germline V gene lookup returns CDR1 MNHEY and CDR2 SVGAGI. The CDR3 spans 16 residues. Germline trimming cut 2 bases from V and 2 bases from J; bases unmatched to any gene: 4. This chain's CDR3 is CASSYRGGPNTGELFF. The CDR3 bases are TGTGCCAGCAGTTACCGGGGGGGGCCTAACACCGGGGAGCTGTTTTTT.

The J gene is TRBJ1-2, the V gene TRBV6-2 or TRBV6-3; D perhaps matches TRBD1 (5 bases). There are 14 residues in the CDR3. Germline CDR1 reads MNHEY; CDR2 reads SVGEGT. Deletions cut 5 bases from V and 2 bases from J, with 12 bases between. The CDR3 DNA reads TGTGCCAGCAGTGATCCGGGACGGAACTATGGCTACACCTTC. Its translation: CASSDPGRNYGYTF.

This chain links TRBV7-2 with TRBJ1-2, with D unresolved. The CDR3 covers 17 residues. Germline values: CDR1 SGHTA, CDR2 FQGNSA. The V end was cut by 1 base, the J end by 2 bases, with 17 bases between. CDR3 sequence (DNA): TGTGCCAGCAGCTTAGGCCCGCCCGGGTCATTGAACTATGGCTACACCTTC. It encodes CASSLGPPGSLNYGYTF.

The genes are TRBV6-1 and TRBJ2-3; no reliable D call. V was shortened by 0 bases and J by 4 bases, with 14 bases between the two germline ends. Germline CDR1 is MNHNS and CDR2 is SASEGT. This CDR3 is 16 amino acids long. The CDR3 region has the DNA TGTGCCAGCAGTGAAGCAGGCAGTTCCCAACCAGATACGCAGTATTTT. Its protein is CASSEAGSSQPDTQYF.

This chain links TRBV9 with TRBJ2-3, with TRBD2 matching 9 bases. CDR1 and CDR2 (germline): SGDLS, YYNGEE. J was trimmed by 2 bases and V by 6 bases; bases with no gene match: 7. This CDR3 region has 15 residues. The CDR3 DNA reads TGTGCCAGCAAGCGGGGGGCGCGGGACACAGATACGCAGTATTTT. Amino acids: CASKRGARDTDTQYF.

The V and J genes are TRBV2 and TRBJ1-3; D is possibly TRBD1 (5 bases). V was shortened by 6 bases and J by 0 bases, with 18 bases between the two germline ends. The CDR3 extends over 17 amino acids. Germline loops: CDR1 SNHLY, CDR2 FYNNEI. DNA of the CDR3: TGTGCCAGCAGCCGACGAGGGACGGGGTACTCTGGAAACACCATATATTTT. It encodes CASSRRGTGYSGNTIYF.

V gene TRBV5-8 combines with J gene TRBJ1-3; D is undetermined. Trimming shortened V by 3 bases and J by 4 bases, and 5 bases separated the two germline ends. The V gene's germline CDR1 is SGHTS and CDR2 YDEGEE. The CDR3 spans 12 residues. CDR3 amino acids: CASSSRGNTIYF. In nucleotides, the CDR3 is TGTGCCAGCAGCTCCAGGGGAAACACCATATATTTT.

This clone came up a few times. The rearrangement links TRBV7-9 to TRBJ1-6; a weak D match, TRBD1 (5 bases). Germline CDR1 reads SEHNR; CDR2 reads FQNEAQ (reference sequence). The CDR3 covers 15 residues. With 5 bases removed from V and 6 bases from J, the gap between germline ends came to 14 bases. CDR3 amino acids: CASSPSRQINSPLHF. The CDR3 nucleotides read TGTGCCAGCAGCCCATCACGACAGATTAATTCACCCCTCCACTTT.

V usage is TRBV28 and J usage is TRBJ2-1, with 9 bases fitting TRBD1. V gave up 7 bases and J gave up 4 bases; unmatched junction bases: 2. This CDR3 spans 13 amino acids. Germline CDR1 is MDHEN and CDR2 is SYDVKM. CDR3 region: CASKTGGYNEQFF. CDR3 bases: TGTGCCAGCAAGACAGGGGGTTACAATGAGCAGTTCTTC.

This rearrangement joins TRBV27 to TRBJ2-7, with TRBD1 matching over 11 bases. Germline values: CDR1 MNHEY, CDR2 SMNVEV (reference sequence). CDR3 size: 13 residues. V was clipped by 6 bases and J by 3 bases; unmatched bases: 1. DNA of the CDR3: TGTGCCAGCAGAGGGACAGGGGGCTACGAGCAGTACTTC. This encodes CASRGTGGYEQYF.

The chain joins TRBV6-2 or TRBV6-3 to TRBJ2-7; unclear D gene. The ends were cut back, 6 bases at V and 6 bases at J, with 9 bases in the middle. This CDR3 contains 11 residues. Germline V lookup: CDR1 MNHEY, CDR2 SVGEGT. The CDR3 coding sequence is TGTGCCAGCAGCTCCAGGATCGAGCAGTACTTC. Translated: CASSSRIEQYF.

With respect to this clone: Its ends do not fully match the called genes, so a read error is possible. This chain uses TRBV7-3 with TRBJ1-1; D is unclear. Germline CDR1 is SGHTA and CDR2 is FQGTGA. This CDR3 has 15 residues. CDR3 nucleotide sequence: TGTGCCAGCAGCCCGATAAAAAGAGCGAACACTGAGGCTTTCTTT. Encoded protein: CASSPIKRANTEAFF.

V gene TRBV19 combines with J gene TRBJ2-1; D remains unclear. Germline V lookup: CDR1 LNHDA, CDR2 SQIVND (reference sequence). The V gene lost 5 bases and the J gene lost 12 bases, with 14 bases spanning the gap. The CDR3 has 12 residues. CDR3: CASSLALGRQFF. The DNA for the CDR3 is TGTGCCAGTAGTTTGGCTTTAGGCAGGCAGTTCTTC. The variable domain in full, completed from reference TRBV19 and TRBJ2-1, reads DGGITQSPKYLFRKEGQNVTLSCEQNLNHDAMYWYRQDPGQGLRLIYYSQIVNDFQKGDIAEGYSVSREKKESFPLTVTSAQKNPTAFYLCASSLALGRQFFGPGTRLTVL.

This rearrangement joins TRBV19 to TRBJ1-6; 9 positions agree with TRBD1. Looked up from germline, CDR1 is LNHDA and CDR2 is SQIVND (reference sequence). The CDR3 has 17 residues. The J segment lost 5 bases and the V segment lost 0 bases, leaving 5 bases of the junction unmatched. CDR3 amino acids: CASSIEAGTGNNSPLHF. The CDR3 region has the DNA TGTGCCAGTAGTATAGAGGCCGGGACAGGGAATAATTCACCCCTCCACTTT.

The chain uses TRBV27 and TRBJ2-7; 8 nucleotides match TRBD1. Germline lookup yields CDR1 MNHEY and CDR2 SMNVEV (reference sequence). The V segment lost 5 bases and the J segment 5 bases; nucleotides outside the gene matches: 5. The CDR3 has 13 amino acids. This CDR3 is CASSGRQGNEQYF. CDR3 bases: TGTGCCAGCAGTGGTCGACAGGGGAACGAGCAGTACTTC.

V is TRBV5-4 and J is TRBJ2-7; 7 nucleotides line up with TRBD2. The CDR3 loop spans 14 amino acids. Germline loops: CDR1 SGHNT, CDR2 YYREEE (reference sequence). Germline trimming cut 4 bases from V and 5 bases from J; bases unmatched to any gene: 9. The CDR3 nucleotides read TGTGCCAGCAGCCCAGGACTAGTTGTCGACGAGCAGTACTTC. Protein sequence: CASSPGLVVDEQYF.

V gene TRBV6-4 combines with J gene TRBJ2-2; 9 bases fit TRBD2. With 0 bases clipped from V and 4 bases from J, the junction kept 0 bases outside the gene matches. Germline V lookup: CDR1 MRHNA, CDR2 SNTAGT. The CDR3 runs to 15 residues. CDR3 protein: CASSDSSGSTGELFF. The DNA of the CDR3 is TGTGCCAGCAGTGACTCTAGCGGGAGCACCGGGGAGCTGTTTTTT.

The chain combines TRBV6-4 with TRBJ2-5, with TRBD2 matching over 8 bases. CDR3 length: 13 residues. From germline, CDR1 is MRHNA and CDR2 SNTAGT. Losses at the gene ends were 10 bases for V and 4 bases for J; bases not matched to a gene: 8. The CDR3 here is CAIGGGGRETQYF. The CDR3 DNA is TGTGCCATCGGGGGGGGAGGGCGAGAGACCCAGTACTTC.

The chain is built from TRBV7-2 and TRBJ1-2; TRBD1 agrees at 8 bases. Germline loops: CDR1 SGHTA, CDR2 FQGNSA. The J segment lost 4 bases and the V segment lost 1 base, leaving 8 bases of the junction unmatched. This CDR3 spans 16 amino acids. In DNA, the CDR3 is TGTGCCAGCAGCTTAGTGGGGGGACAGGACTCCTATGGCTACACCTTC. Its protein product is CASSLVGGQDSYGYTF.

The chain joins TRBV11-2 to TRBJ2-3, with 8 positions matching TRBD2. CDR1 is SGHAT and CDR2 is FQNNGV in the germline V gene. The length of the CDR3 is 16 residues. V was clipped by 1 base and J by 3 bases; unmatched bases: 6. CDR3 region: CASSLGGGLATDTQYF. In DNA, the CDR3 is TGTGCCAGCAGCTTAGGCGGCGGACTAGCAACAGATACGCAGTATTTT.

The J gene is TRBJ2-1, the V gene TRBV7-3, with 9 bases lining up with TRBD2. Trimming cost V 4 bases and J 5 bases; bases outside gene matches: 6. The CDR3 contains 15 residues. Germline lookup yields CDR1 SGHTA and CDR2 FQGTGA. Written as DNA, the CDR3 is TGTGCCAGCAGCTCAGCGGGGGGACCTAACAATGAGCAGTTCTTC. Its translation: CASSSAGGPNNEQFF.

A single count supports this clone. The gene calls are TRBV27 and TRBJ2-7; D ambiguous. Trimming took 4 bases from V and 0 from J, leaving 4 bases between them. This CDR3 region has 12 residues. The germline CDR1 and CDR2 sequences are MNHEY and SMNVEV (reference sequence). CDR3 protein: CASSSNSYEQYF. The CDR3 DNA follows: TGTGCCAGCAGTTCAAACTCCTACGAGCAGTACTTC.